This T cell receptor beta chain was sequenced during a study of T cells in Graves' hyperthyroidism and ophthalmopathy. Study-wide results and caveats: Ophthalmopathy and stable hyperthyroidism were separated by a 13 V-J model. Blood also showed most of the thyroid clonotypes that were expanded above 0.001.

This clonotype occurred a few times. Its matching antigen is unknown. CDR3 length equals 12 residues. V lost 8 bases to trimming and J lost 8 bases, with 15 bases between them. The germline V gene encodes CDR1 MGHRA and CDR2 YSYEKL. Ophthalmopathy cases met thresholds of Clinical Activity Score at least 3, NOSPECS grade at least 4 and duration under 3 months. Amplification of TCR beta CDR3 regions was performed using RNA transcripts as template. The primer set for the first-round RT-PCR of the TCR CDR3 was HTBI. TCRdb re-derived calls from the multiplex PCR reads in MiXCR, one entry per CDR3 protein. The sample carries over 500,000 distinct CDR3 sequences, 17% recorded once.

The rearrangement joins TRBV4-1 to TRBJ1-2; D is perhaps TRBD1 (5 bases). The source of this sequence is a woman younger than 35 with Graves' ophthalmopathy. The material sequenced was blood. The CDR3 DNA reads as TGCGCCAGCCGTTCGCCGGGGGAGGGCTACACCTTC. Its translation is CASRSPGEGYTF.